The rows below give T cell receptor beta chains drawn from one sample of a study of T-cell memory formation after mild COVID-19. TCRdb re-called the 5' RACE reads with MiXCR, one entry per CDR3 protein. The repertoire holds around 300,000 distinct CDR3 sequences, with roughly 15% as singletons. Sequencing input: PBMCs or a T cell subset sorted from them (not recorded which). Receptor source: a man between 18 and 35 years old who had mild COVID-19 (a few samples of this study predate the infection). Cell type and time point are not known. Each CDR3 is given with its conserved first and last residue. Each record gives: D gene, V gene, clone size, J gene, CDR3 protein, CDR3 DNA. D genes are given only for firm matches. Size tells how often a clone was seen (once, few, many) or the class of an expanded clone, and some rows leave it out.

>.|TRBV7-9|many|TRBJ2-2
CASSLPSTYTGELFF
TGTGCCAGCAGCTTACCCTCGACCTACACCGGGGAGCTGTTTTTT
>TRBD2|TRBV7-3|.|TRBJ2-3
CASGSAGGADTQYF
TGTGCCAGCGGCTCTGCGGGGGGAGCAGATACGCAGTATTTT
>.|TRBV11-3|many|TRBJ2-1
CASSLEGDEQFF
TGTGCCAGCAGCTTAGAAGGCGATGAGCAGTTCTTC
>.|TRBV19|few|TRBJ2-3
CASSIVPIIGDTQYF
TGTGCCAGTAGTATAGTCCCAATAATTGGGGATACGCAGTATTTT
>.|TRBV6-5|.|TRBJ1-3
CASRQSLTVSGNTIYF
TGTGCCAGCAGGCAATCCCTAACAGTCTCTGGAAACACCATATATTTT
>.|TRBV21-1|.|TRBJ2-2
CAGRGYTGELFF
TGTGCCGGGCGGGGGTACACCGGGGAGCTGTTTTTT
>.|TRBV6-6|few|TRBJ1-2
CASRRDTLYGYTF
TGTGCCAGCAGAAGAGACACCCTCTATGGCTACACCTTC
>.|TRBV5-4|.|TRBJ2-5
CASSLENSQETQYF
TGTGCCAGCAGCTTGGAGAACAGCCAAGAGACCCAGTACTTC
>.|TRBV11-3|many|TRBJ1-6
CASSLGGASPLHF
TGTGCCAGCAGCTTAGGAGGGGCGTCACCCCTCCACTTT
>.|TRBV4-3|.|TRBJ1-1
CASSQVLGASTEAFF
TGCGCCAGCAGCCAAGTATTAGGGGCGAGTACTGAAGCTTTCTTT
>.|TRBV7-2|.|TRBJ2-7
CASSLVASSYEQYF
TGTGCCAGCAGCTTAGTGGCCAGCTCCTACGAGCAGTACTTC
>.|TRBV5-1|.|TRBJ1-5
CASSLTGGSKGQPQHF
TGCGCCAGCAGCTTGACGGGGGGATCCAAAGGTCAGCCCCAGCATTTT
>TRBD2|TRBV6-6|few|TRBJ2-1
CASSYVAGAYNEQFF
TGTGCCAGCAGTTACGTAGCGGGAGCCTACAATGAGCAGTTCTTC
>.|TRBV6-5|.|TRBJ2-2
CASSFLGTIGELFF
TGTGCCAGCAGTTTCCTCGGGACGATCGGGGAGCTGTTTTTT
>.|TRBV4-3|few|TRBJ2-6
CASSQDRISGANVLTF
TGCGCCAGCAGCCAAGACAGGATCTCTGGGGCCAACGTCCTGACTTTC
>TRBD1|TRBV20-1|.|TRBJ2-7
CSASSPQGARLIAYEQYF
TGCAGTGCTAGTAGTCCACAGGGGGCCCGACTTATAGCCTACGAGCAGTACTTC
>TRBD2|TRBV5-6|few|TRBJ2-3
CASSEITSGGTDTQYF
TGTGCCAGCAGCGAGATCACTAGCGGGGGCACAGATACGCAGTATTTT
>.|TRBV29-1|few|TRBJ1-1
CSVEQGEAPEAFF
TGCAGCGTTGAACAGGGAGAGGCCCCTGAAGCTTTCTTT
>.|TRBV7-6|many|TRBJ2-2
CASSSDYGELFF
TGTGCCAGCAGCTCCGACTACGGGGAGCTGTTTTTT
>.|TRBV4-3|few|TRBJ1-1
CASSPQAGAAFF
TGCGCCAGCAGCCCCCAAGCAGGGGCGGCTTTCTTT
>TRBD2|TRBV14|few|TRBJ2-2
CASSRSGGAATGELFF
TGTGCCAGCAGCCGCAGCGGGGGGGCCGCTACCGGGGAGCTGTTTTTT
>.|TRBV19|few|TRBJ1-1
CASISPGSTEAFF
TGTGCCAGTATTTCACCAGGGAGTACTGAAGCTTTCTTT
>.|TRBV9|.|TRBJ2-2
CASSVDPAGTRELFF
TGTGCCAGCAGCGTAGATCCGGCAGGTACTCGGGAGCTGTTTTTT
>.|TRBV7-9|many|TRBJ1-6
CASSFGLAGNNSPLHF
TGTGCCAGCAGCTTCGGACTAGCAGGCAATAATTCACCCCTCCACTTT
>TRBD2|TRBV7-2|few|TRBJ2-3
CASSWGTTSTDTQYF
TGTGCCAGCAGCTGGGGGACTACTAGCACAGATACGCAGTATTTT
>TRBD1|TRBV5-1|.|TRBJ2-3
CASSQGTGEDTQYF
TGCGCCAGCAGCCAAGGGACAGGGGAAGATACGCAGTATTTT
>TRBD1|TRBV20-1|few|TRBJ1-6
CSAPRTGVDSPLHF
TGCAGTGCACCTAGGACAGGGGTAGACTCACCCCTCCACTTT
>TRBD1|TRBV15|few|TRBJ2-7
CATSRPGQGLGEQYF
TGTGCCACCAGCAGACCCGGACAGGGGTTAGGAGAGCAGTACTTC